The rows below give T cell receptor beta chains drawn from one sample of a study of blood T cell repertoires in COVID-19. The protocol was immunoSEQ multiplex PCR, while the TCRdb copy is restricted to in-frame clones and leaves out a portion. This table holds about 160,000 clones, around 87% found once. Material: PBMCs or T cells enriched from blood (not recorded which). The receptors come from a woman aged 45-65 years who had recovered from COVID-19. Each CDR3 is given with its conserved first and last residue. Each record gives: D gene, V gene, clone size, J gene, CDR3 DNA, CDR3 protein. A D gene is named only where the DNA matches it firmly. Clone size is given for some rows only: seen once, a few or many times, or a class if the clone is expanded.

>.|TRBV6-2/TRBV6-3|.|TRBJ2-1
TGTGCCAGCAGTCTGGAGGGGGCGTACAATGAGCAGTTCTTC
CASSLEGAYNEQFF
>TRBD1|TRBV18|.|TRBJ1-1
TGTGCCAGCTCACCAGGGACAGAGACTGAAGCTTTCTTT
CASSPGTETEAFF
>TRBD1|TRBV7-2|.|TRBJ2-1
TGTGCCAGCAGCTTAGTGACAGGGGTTGGGAATGAGCAGTTCTTC
CASSLVTGVGNEQFF
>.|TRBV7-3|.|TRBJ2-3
TGTGCCAGCAGCTTATCCACCACTGTCCCAGATACGCAGTATTTT
CASSLSTTVPDTQYF
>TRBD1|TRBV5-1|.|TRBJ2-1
TGCGCCAGCAGCTTAAGGACAGGGGGCTTTAATGAGCAGTTCTTC
CASSLRTGGFNEQFF
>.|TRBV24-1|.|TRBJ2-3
TGTGCCACCAGTGATTGGGACTTTGACACAGATACGCAGTATTTT
CATSDWDFDTDTQYF
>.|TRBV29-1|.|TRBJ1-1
TGCAGCGTCGTCCGGGACGGGGGAACTGAAGCTTTCTTT
CSVVRDGGTEAFF
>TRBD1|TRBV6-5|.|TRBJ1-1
TGTGCCAGCAGTTTAGAAAGGACAGGGGATAAAGCTTTCTTT
CASSLERTGDKAFF
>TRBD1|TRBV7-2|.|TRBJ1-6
TGTGCCAGCAGCCTAGGGACAGGTTGGCAGTCACCCCTCCACTTT
CASSLGTGWQSPLHF
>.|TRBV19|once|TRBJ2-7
TGTGCCAGTACGAAGTCCCGCCCCCAGGAGCAGTACTTC
CASTKSRPQEQYF
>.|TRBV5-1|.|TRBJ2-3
TGCGCCAGCAGTATAACAGATACGCAGTATTTT
CASSITDTQYF
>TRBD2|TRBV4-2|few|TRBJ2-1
TGTGCCAGCAGCCAAGCCAGTCTCGTAGCGGGGGGCCGTACGACCTACAATGAGCAGTTCTTC
CASSQASLVAGGRTTYNEQFF
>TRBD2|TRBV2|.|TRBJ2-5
TGTGCCAGCGCCCGACTAGCTACGGAGACCCAGTACTTC
CASARLATETQYF
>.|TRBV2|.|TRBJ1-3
TGTGCCAGCAGTGAGTTTGAGCTCTCTGGAAACACCATATATTTT
CASSEFELSGNTIYF
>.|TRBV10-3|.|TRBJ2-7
TGTGCCATCAGTGAGGTGGGGCAATCCTACGAGCAGTACTTC
CAISEVGQSYEQYF
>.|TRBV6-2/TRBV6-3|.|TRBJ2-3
TGTGCCAGCAGTTACCCGGGACTTAGGGATACGCAGTATTTT
CASSYPGLRDTQYF
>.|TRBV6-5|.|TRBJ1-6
TGTGCCAGCAGACAGACGAATTCACCCCTCCACTTT
CASRQTNSPLHF
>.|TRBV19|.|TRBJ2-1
TGTGCCAGTAGTAATCAGGGAATCGGGTACAATGAGCAGTTCTTC
CASSNQGIGYNEQFF
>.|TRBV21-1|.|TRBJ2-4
TGTGCCAGCAGCAAAAAAGGGCAGGGGGGCAAAAACATTCAGTACTTC
CASSKKGQGGKNIQYF
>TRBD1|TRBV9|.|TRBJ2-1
TGTGCCAGCAGCGTGCAGGGGGCCATCGATGAGCAGTTCTTC
CASSVQGAIDEQFF
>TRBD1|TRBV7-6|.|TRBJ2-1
TGTGCCAGCAGCCCAACTCTTCCGGGACAGGGGGCAAACAATGAGCAGTTCTTC
CASSPTLPGQGANNEQFF
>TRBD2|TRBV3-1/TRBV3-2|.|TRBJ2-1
TGTGCCAGCAGCCAAGAACGGGGGGCCTACAATGAGCAGTTCTTC
CASSQERGAYNEQFF
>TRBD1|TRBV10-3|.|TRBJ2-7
TGTGCCATCAGTGGGCAGGGGGCGCTTTCTTACGAGCAGTACTTC
CAISGQGALSYEQYF
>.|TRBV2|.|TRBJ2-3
TGTGCCAGCAAAGAGGCTAGTGCCACAGATACGCAGTATTTT
CASKEASATDTQYF
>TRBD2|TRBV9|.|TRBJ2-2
TGTGCCAGCAGCGTAGATCCGACTCGGCTAGCGGCGAACACCGGGGAGCTGTTTTTT
CASSVDPTRLAANTGELFF
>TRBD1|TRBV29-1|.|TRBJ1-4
TGCAGCGTCACACGGGGGACAGCAACTAATGAAAAACTGTTTTTT
CSVTRGTATNEKLFF
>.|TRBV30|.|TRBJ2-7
TGTGCCTGGAGTCCCTCGGGGGGCGGGTACGAGCAGTACTTC
CAWSPSGGGYEQYF
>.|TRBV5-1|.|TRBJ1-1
TGCGCCAGCAGCTTGACAGGGATGAACACTGAAGCTTTCTTT
CASSLTGMNTEAFF
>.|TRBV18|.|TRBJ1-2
TGTGCCAGCTCACCACTGCCGGGAGGGTTCGTCGGCTACACCTTC
CASSPLPGGFVGYTF
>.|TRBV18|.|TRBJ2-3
TGTGCCAGCTCACCCCCCCCACAGTCAGATACGCAGTATTTT
CASSPPPQSDTQYF
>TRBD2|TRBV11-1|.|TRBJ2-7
TGTGCCAGCAGCCTACTTGTAGCGGGGCGACCCTACGAGCAGTACTTC
CASSLLVAGRPYEQYF
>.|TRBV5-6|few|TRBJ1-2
TGTGCCAGCAGCTCTGGACTCACAGGGTCTTATGGATATGGCTACACCTTC
CASSSGLTGSYGYGYTF
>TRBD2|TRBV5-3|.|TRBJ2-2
TGTGCCAGAAGCTTCGGTACTAGCGGGGGAAACACCGGGGAGCTGTTTTTT
CARSFGTSGGNTGELFF
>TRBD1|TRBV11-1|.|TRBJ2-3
TGTGCCAGCAGCTTCCGTCCGGGACAGCCCTCAGATACGCAGTATTTT
CASSFRPGQPSDTQYF
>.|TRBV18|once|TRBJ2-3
TGTGCCAGCTCACCTTCCCGGGCAGATACGCAGTATTTT
CASSPSRADTQYF
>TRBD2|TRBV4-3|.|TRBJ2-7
TGCGCCAGCAGCCAAGATCGAGCGGGGGGGTTCGAGCAGTACTTC
CASSQDRAGGFEQYF
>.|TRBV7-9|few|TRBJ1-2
TGTGCCAGCAGCTTAGCCCTTTTTGACAGATCCGATGGCTACACCTTC
CASSLALFDRSDGYTF
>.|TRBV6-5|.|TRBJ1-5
TGTGCCAGCGCGGGACGAGCAGATCAGCCCCAGCATTTT
CASAGRADQPQHF
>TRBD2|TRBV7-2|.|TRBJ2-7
TGTGCCAGCAGCTTAATTAGCGGGGCGGGCAACGAGCAGTACTTC
CASSLISGAGNEQYF
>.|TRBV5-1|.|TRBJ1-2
TGCGCCAGCAGCTACGAACAGGGTCAAGGAGGCTACACCTTC
CASSYEQGQGGYTF
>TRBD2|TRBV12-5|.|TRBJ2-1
TGTGCTAGTGGTTTGGAACGGACTAGCACCTACAATGAGCAGTTCTTC
CASGLERTSTYNEQFF
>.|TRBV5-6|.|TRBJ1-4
TGTGCCAGCAGCTCACAGGGTTTTGGCGAAAAACTGTTTTTT
CASSSQGFGEKLFF
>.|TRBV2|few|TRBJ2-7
TGTGCCAGCAGTGAACAGGGCTACGAGCAGTACTTC
CASSEQGYEQYF
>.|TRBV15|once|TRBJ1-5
TGTGCCACCAGCAGAGAGGATTTATTGGGCAGAAATCAGCCCCAGCATTTT
CATSREDLLGRNQPQHF
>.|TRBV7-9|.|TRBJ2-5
TGTGCCAGCAGCCGGGACTCGGAGGGTAGGGAGACCCAGTACTTC
CASSRDSEGRETQYF
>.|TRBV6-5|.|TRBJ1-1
TGTGCCAGCAGGGCTGGGGACTCCCAAGGAGCTTTCTTT
CASRAGDSQGAFF
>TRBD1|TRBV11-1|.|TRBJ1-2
TGTGCCAGCAGCAGGGACAGATATGGCTACACCTTC
CASSRDRYGYTF
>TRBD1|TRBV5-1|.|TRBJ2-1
TGCGCCACCGGGGACAGGCCCTACAATGAGCAGTTCTTC
CATGDRPYNEQFF
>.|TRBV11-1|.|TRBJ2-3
TGTGCCAGCAGCGTCCGTTCAGATACGCAGTATTTT
CASSVRSDTQYF
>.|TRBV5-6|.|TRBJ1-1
TGTGCCAGCAGCTTGTTACAGGGAAGCATACCGCGGTCGGAAGCTTTCTTT
CASSLLQGSIPRSEAFF
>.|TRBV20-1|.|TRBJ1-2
TGCAGTGCTAGTGTGTACGAGAACCACTATGGCTACACCTTC
CSASVYENHYGYTF
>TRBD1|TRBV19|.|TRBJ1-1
TGTGCCAGTAGTAAGGGTTCAGGGGGCTCTAATTGGAACACTGAAGCTTTCTTT
CASSKGSGGSNWNTEAFF
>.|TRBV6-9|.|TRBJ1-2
TGTGCCAGCAGTTACGGCAGCGTAGGCGGCTACACCTTC
CASSYGSVGGYTF